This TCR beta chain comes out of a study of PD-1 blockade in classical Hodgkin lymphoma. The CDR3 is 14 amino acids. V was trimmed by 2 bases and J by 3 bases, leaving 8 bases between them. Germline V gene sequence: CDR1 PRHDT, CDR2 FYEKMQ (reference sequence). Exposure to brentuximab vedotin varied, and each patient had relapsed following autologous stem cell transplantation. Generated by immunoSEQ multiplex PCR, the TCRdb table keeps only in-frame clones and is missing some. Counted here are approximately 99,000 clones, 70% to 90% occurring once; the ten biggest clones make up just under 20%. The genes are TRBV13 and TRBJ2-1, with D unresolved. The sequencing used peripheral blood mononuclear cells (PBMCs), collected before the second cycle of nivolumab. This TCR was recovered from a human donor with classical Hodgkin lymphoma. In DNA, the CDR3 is TGTGCCAGCAGCTTATTTAGTGGCTACAATGAGCAGTTCTTC. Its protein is CASSLFSGYNEQFF.